This T cell receptor beta chain was observed in a study of T cells in Graves' hyperthyroidism and ophthalmopathy. General study results and limits: Expanded thyroid clonotypes (above 0.001) were mostly also found in blood.

Trimming pared 2 bases from V and 7 bases from J, leaving 14 bases between. Per germline, CDR1 GTSNPN and CDR2 SVGIG (reference sequence). The CDR3 has 13 residues. TCR beta CDR3 regions were amplified from RNA transcripts. RT-PCR in the first round (using the HTBI primer set) targeted the TCR CDR3. TCRdb reprocessed the multiplex PCR reads with MiXCR, giving one entry per CDR3 protein. The sample shows fewer than 350,000 distinct CDR3 sequences, less than 20% of them seen only once. This clonotype was recorded once. As yet, its antigen is unknown. Uncontrolled infection, other autoimmune disease, pregnancy or lactation barred patients from enrollment. Clinical symptoms, serum thyroxine and TRAb, thyroid ultrasound and orbital computed tomography were used for the diagnoses.

This TCR was sampled from a woman aged 40 to 49 with Graves' ophthalmopathy. Sequencing used blood. This chain joins TRBV30 and TRBJ1-1; D gene unclear. CDR3 region: CAWSPGDSGEAFF. CDR3 nucleotide sequence: TGTGCCTGGAGTCCCGGCGATTCAGGTGAAGCTTTCTTT.